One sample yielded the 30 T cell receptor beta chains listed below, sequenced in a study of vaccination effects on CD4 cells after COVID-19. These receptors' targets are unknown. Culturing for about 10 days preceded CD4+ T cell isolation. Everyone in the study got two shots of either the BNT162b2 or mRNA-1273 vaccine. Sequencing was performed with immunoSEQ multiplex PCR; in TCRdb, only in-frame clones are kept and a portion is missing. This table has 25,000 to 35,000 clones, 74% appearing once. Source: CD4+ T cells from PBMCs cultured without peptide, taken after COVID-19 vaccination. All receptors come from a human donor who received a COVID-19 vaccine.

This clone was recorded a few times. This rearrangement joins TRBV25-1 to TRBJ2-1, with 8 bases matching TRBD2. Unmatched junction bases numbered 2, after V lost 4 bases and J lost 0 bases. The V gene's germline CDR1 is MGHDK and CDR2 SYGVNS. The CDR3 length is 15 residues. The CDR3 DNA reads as TGTGCCAGCAGTGTGAGCGGGGGCTCCTACAATGAGCAGTTCTTC. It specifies CASSVSGGSYNEQFF.

In DNA form, the CDR3 reads TGTGCCAGCAGCCTAGGACAGGGTTCTGGGGAGCTGTTTTTT. Translating gives CASSLGQGSGELFF. The chain is built from TRBV7-2 and TRBJ2-2; 8 bases are shared with TRBD1. Germline CDR1 is SGHTA and CDR2 is FQGNSA. The CDR3 sequence is 14 residues long. The J segment lost 8 bases and the V segment lost 5 bases, leaving 7 bases of the junction unmatched. Complete variable domain (other parts from reference TRBV7-2 and TRBJ2-2): GAGVSQSPSNKVTEKGKDVELRCDPISGHTALYWYRQSLGQGLEFLIYFQGNSAPDKSGLPSDRFSAERTGGSVSTLTIQRTQQEDSAVYLCASSLGQGSGELFFGEGSRLTVL.

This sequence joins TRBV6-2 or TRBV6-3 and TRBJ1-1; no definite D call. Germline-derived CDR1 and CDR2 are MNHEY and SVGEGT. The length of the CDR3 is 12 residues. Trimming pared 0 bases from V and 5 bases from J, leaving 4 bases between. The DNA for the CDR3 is TGTGCCAGCAGTTACTCTAGGACTGAAGCTTTCTTT. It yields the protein CASSYSRTEAFF.

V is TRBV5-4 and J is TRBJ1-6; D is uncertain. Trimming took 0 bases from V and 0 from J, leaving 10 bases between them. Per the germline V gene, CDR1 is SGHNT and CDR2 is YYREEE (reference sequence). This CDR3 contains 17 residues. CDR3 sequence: CASSLAGGSSYNSPLHF. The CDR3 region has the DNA TGTGCCAGCAGCTTGGCGGGCGGGAGCTCCTATAATTCACCCCTCCACTTT. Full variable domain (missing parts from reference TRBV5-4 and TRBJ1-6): ETGVTQSPTHLIKTRGQQVTLRCSSQSGHNTVSWYQQALGQGPQFIFQYYREEENGRGNFPPRFSGLQFPNYSSELNVNALELDDSALYLCASSLAGGSSYNSPLHFGNGTRLTVT.

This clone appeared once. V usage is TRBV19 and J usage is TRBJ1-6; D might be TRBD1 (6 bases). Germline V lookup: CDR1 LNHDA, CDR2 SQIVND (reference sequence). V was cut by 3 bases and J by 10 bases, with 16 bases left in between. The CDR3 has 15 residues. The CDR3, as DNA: TGTGCCAGTAGTATCAGTCCTTCTGGGGGCTCACCCCTCCACTTT. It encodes CASSISPSGGSPLHF.

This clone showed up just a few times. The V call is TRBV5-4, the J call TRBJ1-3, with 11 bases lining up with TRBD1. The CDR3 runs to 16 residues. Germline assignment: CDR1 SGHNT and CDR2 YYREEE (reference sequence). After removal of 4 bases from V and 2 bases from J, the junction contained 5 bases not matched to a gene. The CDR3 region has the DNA TGTGCCAGCAGCACAGGGGGACAGGGGGCTGGAAACACCATATATTTT. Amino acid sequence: CASSTGGQGAGNTIYF.

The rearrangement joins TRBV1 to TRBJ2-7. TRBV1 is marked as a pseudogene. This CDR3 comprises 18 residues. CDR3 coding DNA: TGCACCAGCAGCCAAGATCCGAGAGGGGCCTTCTGCTCCTACGAGCAGTACTTC. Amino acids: CTSSQDPRGAFCSYEQYF.

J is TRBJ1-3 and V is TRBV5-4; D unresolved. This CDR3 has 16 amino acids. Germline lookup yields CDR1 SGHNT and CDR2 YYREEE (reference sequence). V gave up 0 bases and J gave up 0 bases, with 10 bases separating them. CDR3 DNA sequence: TGTGCCAGCAGCTTGGACGGGCCCCTCTCTGGAAACACCATATATTTT. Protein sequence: CASSLDGPLSGNTIYF.

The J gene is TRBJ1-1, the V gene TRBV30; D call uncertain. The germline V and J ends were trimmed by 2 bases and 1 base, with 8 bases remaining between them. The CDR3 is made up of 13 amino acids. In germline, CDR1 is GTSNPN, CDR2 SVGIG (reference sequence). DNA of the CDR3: TGTGCCTGGAGTAGCTGGGGGAACACTGAAGCTTTCTTT. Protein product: CAWSSWGNTEAFF. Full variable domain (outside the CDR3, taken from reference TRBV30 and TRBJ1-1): SQTIHQWPATLVQPVGSPLSLECTVEGTSNPNLYWYRQAAGRGLQLLFYSVGIGQISSEVPQNLSASRPQDRQFILSSKKLLLSDSGFYLCAWSSWGNTEAFFGQGTRLTVV.

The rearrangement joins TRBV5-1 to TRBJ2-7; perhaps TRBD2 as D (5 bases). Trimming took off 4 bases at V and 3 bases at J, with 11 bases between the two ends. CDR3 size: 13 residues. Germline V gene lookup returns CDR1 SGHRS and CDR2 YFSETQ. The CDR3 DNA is TGCGCCAGCAGCCCCCGGACTCACTACGAGCAGTACTTC. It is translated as CASSPRTHYEQYF. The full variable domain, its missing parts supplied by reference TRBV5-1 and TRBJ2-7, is KAGVTQTPRYLIKTRGQQVTLSCSPISGHRSVSWYQQTPGQGLQFLFEYFSETQRNKGNFPGRFSGRQFSNSRSEMNVSTLELGDSALYLCASSPRTHYEQYFGPGTRLTVT.

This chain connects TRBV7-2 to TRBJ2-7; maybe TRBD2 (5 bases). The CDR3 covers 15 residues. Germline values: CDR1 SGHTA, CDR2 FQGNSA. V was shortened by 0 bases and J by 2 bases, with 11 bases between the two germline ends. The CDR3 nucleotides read TGTGCCAGCAGCTTAGCGGGAGTCACGGCCTACGAGCAGTACTTC. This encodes CASSLAGVTAYEQYF.

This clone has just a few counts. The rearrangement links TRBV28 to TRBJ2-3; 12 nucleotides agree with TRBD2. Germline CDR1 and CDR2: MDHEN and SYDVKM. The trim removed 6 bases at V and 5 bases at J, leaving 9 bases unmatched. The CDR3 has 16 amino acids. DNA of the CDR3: TGTGCCAGCAGCCCCGCTAGCGGGAGGGCCAGAGATACGCAGTATTTT. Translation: CASSPASGRARDTQYF.

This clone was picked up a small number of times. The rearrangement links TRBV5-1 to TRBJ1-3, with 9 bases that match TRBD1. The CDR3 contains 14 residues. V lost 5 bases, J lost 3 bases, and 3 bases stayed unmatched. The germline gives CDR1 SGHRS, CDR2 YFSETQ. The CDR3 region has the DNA TGCGCCAGCAGTAAGGACAGGGGTGGAAACACCATATATTTT. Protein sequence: CASSKDRGGNTIYF. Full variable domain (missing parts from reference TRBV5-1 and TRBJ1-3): KAGVTQTPRYLIKTRGQQVTLSCSPISGHRSVSWYQQTPGQGLQFLFEYFSETQRNKGNFPGRFSGRQFSNSRSEMNVSTLELGDSALYLCASSKDRGGNTIYFGEGSWLTVV.

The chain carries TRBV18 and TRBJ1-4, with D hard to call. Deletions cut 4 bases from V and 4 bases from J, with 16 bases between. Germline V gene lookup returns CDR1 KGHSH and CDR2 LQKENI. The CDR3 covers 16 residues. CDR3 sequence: CASSRSVGRLNEKLFF. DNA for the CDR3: TGTGCCAGCTCACGGTCGGTAGGGCGCCTTAATGAAAAACTGTTTTTT. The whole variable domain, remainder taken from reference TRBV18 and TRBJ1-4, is NAGVMQNPRHLVRRRGQEARLRCSPMKGHSHVYWYRQLPEEGLKFMVYLQKENIIDESGMPKERFSAEFPKEGPSILRIQQVVRGDSAAYFCASSRSVGRLNEKLFFGSGTQLSVL.

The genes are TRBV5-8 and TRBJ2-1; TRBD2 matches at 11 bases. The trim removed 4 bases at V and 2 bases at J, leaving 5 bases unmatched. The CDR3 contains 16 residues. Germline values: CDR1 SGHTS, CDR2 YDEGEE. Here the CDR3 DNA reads TGTGCCAGCAGCCACCGGGGACTAGCGGCCTACAATGAGCAGTTCTTC. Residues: CASSHRGLAAYNEQFF.

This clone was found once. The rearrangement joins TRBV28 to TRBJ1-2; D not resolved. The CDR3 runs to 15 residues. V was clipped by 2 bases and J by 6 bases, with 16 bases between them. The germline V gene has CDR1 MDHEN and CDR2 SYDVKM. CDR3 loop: CASSLSGEGGNGYTF. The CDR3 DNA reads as TGTGCCAGCAGTTTAAGTGGGGAGGGTGGGAATGGCTACACCTTC.

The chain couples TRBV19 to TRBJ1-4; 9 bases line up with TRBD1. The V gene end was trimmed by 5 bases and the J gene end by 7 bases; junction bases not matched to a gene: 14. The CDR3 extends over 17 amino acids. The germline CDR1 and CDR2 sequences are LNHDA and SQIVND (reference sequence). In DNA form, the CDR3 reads TGTGCCAGTAGTCAGGACAGGGGAAGTGGTTTCGGTGAAAAACTGTTTTTT. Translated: CASSQDRGSGFGEKLFF.

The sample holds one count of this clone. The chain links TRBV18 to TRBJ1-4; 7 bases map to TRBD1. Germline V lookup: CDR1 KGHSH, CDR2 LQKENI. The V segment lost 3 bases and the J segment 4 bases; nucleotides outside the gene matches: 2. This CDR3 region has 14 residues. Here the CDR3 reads CASSPGTDNEKLFF. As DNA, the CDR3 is TGTGCCAGCTCACCCGGGACAGATAATGAAAAACTGTTTTTT.

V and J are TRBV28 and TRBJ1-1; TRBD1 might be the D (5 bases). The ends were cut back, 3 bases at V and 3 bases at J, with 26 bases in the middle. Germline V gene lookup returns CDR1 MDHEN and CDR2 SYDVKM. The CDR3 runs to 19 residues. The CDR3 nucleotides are TGTGCCAGCAGTTTGTACCTCCATGGGGCGATGTACCGGGACACTGAAGCTTTCTTT. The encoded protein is CASSLYLHGAMYRDTEAFF.

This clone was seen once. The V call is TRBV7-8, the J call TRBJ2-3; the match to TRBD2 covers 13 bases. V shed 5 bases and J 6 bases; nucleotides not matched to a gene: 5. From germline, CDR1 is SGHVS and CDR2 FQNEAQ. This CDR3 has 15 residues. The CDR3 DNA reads TGTGCCAGCAGCCTCCGACTAGCGGGAGGTGATACGCAGTATTTT. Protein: CASSLRLAGGDTQYF.

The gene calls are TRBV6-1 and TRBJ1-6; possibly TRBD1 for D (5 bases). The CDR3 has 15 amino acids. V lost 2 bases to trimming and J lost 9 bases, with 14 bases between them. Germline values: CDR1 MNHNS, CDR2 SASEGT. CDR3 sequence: CASSEFQGGGSPLHF. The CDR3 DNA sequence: TGTGCCAGCAGTGAATTTCAGGGTGGAGGTTCACCCCTCCACTTT.

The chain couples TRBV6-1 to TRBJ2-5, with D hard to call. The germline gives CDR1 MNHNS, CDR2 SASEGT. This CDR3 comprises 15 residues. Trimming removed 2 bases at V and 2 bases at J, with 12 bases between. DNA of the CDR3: TGTGCCAGCAGTGAATCCGTTCGACCGCAAGAGACCCAGTACTTC. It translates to CASSESVRPQETQYF.

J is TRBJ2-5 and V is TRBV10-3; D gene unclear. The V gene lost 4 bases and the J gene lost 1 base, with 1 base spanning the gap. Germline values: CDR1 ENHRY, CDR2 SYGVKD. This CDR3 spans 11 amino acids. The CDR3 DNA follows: TGTGCCATCAGTGTCCAAGAGACCCAGTACTTC. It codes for CAISVQETQYF.

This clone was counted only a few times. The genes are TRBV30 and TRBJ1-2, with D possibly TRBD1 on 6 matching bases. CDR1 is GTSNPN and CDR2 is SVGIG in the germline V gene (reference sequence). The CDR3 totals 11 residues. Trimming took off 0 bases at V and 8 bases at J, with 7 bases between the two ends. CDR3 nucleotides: TGTGCCTGGAGTGTGGGGGCGGGCTACACCTTC. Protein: CAWSVGAGYTF.

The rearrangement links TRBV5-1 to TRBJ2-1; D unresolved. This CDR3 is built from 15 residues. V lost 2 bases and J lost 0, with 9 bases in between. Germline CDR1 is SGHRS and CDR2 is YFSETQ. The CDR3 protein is CASSFTGASYNEQFF. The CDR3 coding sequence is TGCGCCAGCAGCTTCACTGGCGCCTCCTACAATGAGCAGTTCTTC.

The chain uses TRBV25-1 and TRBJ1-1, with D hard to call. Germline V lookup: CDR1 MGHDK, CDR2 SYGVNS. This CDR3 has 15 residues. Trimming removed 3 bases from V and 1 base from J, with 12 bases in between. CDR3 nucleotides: TGTGCCAGCAGTGACCCGCGAGGGTCGAACACTGAAGCTTTCTTT. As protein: CASSDPRGSNTEAFF.

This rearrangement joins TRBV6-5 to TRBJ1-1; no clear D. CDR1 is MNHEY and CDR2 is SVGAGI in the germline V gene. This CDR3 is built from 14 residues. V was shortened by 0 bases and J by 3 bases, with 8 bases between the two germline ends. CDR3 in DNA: TGTGCCAGCAGTTACTCGCAGAGGTACACTGAAGCTTTCTTT. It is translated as CASSYSQRYTEAFF.

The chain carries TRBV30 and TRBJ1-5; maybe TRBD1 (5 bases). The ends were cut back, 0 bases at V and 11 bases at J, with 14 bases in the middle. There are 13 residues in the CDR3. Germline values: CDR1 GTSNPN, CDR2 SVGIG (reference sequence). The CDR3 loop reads CAWSVGDPSAQHF. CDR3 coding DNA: TGTGCCTGGAGTGTAGGGGACCCTAGCGCCCAGCATTTT.

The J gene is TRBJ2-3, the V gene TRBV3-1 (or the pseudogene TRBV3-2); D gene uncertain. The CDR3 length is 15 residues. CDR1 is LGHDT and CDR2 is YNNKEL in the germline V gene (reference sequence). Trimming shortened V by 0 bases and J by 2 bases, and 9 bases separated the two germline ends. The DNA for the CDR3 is TGTGCCAGCAGCCAAGATGTTGGCACCACAGATACGCAGTATTTT. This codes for CASSQDVGTTDTQYF.

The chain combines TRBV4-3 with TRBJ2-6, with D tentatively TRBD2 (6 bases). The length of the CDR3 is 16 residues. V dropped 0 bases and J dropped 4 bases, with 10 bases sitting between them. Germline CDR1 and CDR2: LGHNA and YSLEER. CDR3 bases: TGCGCCAGCAGCCAAGAGGGGGGAACCGGGGCCAACGTCCTGACTTTC. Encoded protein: CASSQEGGTGANVLTF.